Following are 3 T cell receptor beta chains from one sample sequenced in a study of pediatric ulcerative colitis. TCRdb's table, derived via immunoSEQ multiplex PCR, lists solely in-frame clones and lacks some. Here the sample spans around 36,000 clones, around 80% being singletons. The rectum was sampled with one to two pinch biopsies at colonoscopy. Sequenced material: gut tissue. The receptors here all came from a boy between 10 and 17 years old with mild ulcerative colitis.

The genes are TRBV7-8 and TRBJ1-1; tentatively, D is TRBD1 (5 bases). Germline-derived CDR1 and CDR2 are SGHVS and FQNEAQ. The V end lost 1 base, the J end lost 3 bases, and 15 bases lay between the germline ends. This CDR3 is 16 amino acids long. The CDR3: CASSLGIWEGHTEAFF. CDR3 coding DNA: TGTGCCAGCAGCTTAGGAATTTGGGAGGGACACACTGAAGCTTTCTTT.

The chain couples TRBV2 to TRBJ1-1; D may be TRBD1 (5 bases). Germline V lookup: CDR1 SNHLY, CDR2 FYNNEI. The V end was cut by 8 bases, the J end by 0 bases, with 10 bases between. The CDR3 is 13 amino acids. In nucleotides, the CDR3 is TGTGCCAGCCGGGGACTCTTGAACACTGAAGCTTTCTTT. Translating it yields CASRGLLNTEAFF.

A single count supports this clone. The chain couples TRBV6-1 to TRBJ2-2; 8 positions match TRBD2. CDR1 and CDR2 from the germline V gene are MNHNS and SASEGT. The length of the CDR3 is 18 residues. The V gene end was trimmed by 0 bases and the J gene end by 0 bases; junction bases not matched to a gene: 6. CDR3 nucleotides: TGTGCCAGCAGTGAAGCGCTTCTCGGGGGGGCGAACACCGGGGAGCTGTTTTTT. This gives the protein CASSEALLGGANTGELFF.